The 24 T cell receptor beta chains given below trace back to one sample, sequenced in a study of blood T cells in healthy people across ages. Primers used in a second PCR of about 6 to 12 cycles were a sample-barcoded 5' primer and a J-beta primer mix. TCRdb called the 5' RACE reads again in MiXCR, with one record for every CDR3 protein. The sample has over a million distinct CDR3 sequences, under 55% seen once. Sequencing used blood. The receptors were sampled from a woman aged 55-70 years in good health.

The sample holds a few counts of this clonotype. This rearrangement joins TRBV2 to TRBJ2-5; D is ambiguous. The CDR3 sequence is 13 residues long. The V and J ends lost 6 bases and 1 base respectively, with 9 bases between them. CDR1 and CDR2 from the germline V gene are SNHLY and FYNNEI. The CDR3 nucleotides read TGTGCCAGCAGCGTAATAGCCCAAGAGACCCAGTACTTC. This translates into CASSVIAQETQYF.

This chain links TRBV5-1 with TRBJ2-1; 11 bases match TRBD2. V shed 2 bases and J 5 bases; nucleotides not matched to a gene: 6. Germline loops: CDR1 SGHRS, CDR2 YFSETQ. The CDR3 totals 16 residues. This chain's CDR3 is CASSFGVAGGNNEQFF. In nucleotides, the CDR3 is TGCGCCAGCAGCTTTGGGGTAGCGGGAGGGAACAATGAGCAGTTCTTC.

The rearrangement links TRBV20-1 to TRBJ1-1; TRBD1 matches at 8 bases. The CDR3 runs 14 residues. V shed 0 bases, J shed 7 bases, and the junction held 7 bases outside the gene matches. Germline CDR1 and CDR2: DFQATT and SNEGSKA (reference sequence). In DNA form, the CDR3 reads TGCAGTGCTAGAGATCCGGACAGGGTCAATGAAGCTTTCTTT. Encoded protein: CSARDPDRVNEAFF.

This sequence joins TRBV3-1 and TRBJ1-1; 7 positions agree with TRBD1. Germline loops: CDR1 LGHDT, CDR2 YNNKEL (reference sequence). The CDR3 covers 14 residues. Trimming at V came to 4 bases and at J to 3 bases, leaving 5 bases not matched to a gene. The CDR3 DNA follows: TGTGCCAGCAGCCGGCAGGGGGTTGACACTGAAGCTTTCTTT. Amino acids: CASSRQGVDTEAFF.

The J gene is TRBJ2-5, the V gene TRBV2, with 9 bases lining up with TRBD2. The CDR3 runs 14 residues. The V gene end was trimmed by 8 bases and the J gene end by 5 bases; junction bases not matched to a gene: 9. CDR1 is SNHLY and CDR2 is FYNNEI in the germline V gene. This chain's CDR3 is CASGGLGLAETQYF. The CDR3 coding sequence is TGTGCCAGCGGGGGACTAGGACTAGCGGAGACCCAGTACTTC.

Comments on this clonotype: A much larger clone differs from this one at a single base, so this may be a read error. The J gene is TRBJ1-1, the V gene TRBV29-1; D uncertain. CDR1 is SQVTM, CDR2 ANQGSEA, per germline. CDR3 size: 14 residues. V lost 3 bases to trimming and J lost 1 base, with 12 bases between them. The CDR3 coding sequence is TGCAGCGTTGACTTGCAGATTGGGAACACTGAAGCTTTCTTT. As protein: CSVDLQIGNTEAFF. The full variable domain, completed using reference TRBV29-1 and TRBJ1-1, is SAVISQKPSRDICQRGTSLTIQCQVDSQVTMMFWYRQQPGQSLTLIATANQGSEATYESGFVIDKFPISRPNLTFSTLTVSNMSPEDSSIYLCSVDLQIGNTEAFFGQGTRLTVV.

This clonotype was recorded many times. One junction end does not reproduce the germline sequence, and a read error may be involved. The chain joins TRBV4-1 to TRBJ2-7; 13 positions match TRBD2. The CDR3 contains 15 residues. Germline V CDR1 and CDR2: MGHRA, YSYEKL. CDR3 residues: CASSRLAGGSYEQYF. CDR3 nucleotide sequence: TGTGCCAGCAGTCGACTAGCGGGAGGAAGCTACGAGCAGTACTTC.

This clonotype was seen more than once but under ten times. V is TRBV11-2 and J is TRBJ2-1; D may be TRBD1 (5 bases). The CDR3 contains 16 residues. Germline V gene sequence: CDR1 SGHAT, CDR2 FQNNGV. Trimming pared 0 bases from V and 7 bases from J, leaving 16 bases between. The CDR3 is CASSLEEVAGSNEQFF. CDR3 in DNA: TGTGCCAGCAGCTTAGAGGAAGTTGCAGGGTCAAATGAGCAGTTCTTC.

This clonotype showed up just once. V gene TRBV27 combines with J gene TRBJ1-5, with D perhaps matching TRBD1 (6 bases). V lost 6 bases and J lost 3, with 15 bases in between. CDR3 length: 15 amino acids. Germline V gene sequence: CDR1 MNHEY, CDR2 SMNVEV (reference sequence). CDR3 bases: TGTGCCAGCAGCGTTGTAAGGGGGTCCAATCAGCCCCAGCATTTT. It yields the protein CASSVVRGSNQPQHF.

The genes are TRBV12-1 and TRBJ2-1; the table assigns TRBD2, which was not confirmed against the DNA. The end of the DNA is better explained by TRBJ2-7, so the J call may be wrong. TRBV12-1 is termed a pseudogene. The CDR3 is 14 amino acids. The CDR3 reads CASYAKRGYNEQYF. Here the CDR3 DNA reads TGTGCCAGCTATGCTAAGCGGGGGTACAATGAGCAGTACTTC.

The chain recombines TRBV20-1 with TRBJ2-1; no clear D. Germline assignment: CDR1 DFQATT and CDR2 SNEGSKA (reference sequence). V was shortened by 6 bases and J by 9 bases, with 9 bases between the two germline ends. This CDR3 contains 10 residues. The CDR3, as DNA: TGCAGTGCCTACTTTGGTGAGCAGTTCTTC. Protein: CSAYFGEQFF.

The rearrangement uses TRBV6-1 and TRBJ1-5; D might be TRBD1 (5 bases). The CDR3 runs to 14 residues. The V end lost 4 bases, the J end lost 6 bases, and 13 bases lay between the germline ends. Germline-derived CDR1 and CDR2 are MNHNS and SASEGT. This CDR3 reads CASSVSRVGQPQHF. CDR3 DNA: TGTGCCAGCAGTGTAAGCAGGGTGGGTCAGCCCCAGCATTTT.

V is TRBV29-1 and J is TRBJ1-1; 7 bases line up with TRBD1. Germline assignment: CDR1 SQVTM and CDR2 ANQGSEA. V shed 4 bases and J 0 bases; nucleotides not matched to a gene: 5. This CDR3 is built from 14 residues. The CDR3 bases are TGCAGCGTTGCGGGACAGCAGATGAACACTGAAGCTTTCTTT. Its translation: CSVAGQQMNTEAFF.

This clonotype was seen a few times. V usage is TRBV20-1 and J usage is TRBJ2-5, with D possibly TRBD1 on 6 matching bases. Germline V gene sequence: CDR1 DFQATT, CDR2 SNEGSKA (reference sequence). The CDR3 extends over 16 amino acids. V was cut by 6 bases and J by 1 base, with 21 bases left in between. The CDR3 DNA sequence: TGCAGTGCAAAGGAATACAGGGACACCTTCCAAGAGACCCAGTACTTC. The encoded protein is CSAKEYRDTFQETQYF.

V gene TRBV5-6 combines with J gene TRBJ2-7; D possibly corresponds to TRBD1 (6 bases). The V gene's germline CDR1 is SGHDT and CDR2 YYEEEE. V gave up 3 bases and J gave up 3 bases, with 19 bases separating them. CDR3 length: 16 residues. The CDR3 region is CASSSQGLRWDYEQYF. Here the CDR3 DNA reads TGTGCCAGCAGCTCCCAGGGGTTACGGTGGGACTACGAGCAGTACTTC.

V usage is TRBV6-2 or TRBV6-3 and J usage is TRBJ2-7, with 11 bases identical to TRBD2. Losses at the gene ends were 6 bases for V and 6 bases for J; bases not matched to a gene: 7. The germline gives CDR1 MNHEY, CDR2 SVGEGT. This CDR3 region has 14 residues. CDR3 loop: CASRVLAGVGEQYF. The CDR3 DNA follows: TGTGCCAGCAGGGTACTAGCGGGAGTCGGCGAGCAGTACTTC.

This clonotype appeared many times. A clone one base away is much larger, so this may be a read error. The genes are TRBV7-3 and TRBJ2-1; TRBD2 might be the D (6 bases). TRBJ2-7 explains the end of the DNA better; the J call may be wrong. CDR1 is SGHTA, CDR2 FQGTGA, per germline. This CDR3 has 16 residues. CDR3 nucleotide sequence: TGTGCCAGCAGTTCTACCCCTGGCGGGGCCCTCAATGAGCAGTACTTC. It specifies CASSSTPGGALNEQYF.

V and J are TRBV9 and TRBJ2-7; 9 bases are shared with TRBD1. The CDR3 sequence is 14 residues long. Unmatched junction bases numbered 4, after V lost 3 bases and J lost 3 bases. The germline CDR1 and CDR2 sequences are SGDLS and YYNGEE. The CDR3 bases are TGTGCCAGCAGCGCGGGGACAGGGCGCTACGAGCAGTACTTC. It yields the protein CASSAGTGRYEQYF.

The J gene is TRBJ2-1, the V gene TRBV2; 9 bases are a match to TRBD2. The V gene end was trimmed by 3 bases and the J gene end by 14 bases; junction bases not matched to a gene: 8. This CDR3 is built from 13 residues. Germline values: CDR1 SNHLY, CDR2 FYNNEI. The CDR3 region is CASSDLGGRAEFF. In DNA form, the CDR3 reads TGTGCCAGCAGTGATTTGGGCGGGAGGGCCGAGTTCTTC.

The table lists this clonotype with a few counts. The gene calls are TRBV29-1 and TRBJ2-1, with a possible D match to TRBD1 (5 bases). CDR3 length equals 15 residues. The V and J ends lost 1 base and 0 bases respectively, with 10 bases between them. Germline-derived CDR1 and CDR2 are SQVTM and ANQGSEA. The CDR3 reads CSVEGDSSSYNEQFF. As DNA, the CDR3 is TGCAGCGTTGAAGGAGACAGCAGCTCCTACAATGAGCAGTTCTTC.

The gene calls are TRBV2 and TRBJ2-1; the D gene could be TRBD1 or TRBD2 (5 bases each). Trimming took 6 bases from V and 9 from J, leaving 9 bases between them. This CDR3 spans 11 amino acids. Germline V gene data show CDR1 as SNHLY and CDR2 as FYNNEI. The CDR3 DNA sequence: TGTGCCAGCAGGAGGGACGGTGAGCAGTTCTTC. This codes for CASRRDGEQFF.

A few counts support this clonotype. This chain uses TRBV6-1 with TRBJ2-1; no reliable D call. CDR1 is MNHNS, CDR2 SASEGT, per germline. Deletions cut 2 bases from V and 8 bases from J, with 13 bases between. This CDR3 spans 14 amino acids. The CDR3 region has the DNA TGTGCCAGCAGTGAAAGAGGAAAGGTCGATGAGCAGTTCTTC. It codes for CASSERGKVDEQFF.

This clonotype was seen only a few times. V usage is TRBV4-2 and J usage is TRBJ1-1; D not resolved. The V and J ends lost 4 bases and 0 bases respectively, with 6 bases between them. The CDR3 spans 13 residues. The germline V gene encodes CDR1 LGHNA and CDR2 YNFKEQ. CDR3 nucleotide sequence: TGTGCCAGCAGCCCTTGGGTGAACACTGAAGCTTTCTTT. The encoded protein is CASSPWVNTEAFF.

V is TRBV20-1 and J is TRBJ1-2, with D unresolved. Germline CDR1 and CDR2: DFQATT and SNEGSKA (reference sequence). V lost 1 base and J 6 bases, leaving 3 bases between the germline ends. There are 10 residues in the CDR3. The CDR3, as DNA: TGCAGTGCTAGAGGCAATGGCTACACCTTC. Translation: CSARGNGYTF.